The entry below gives a single T cell receptor (beta chain) sequence along with its context. This sample is part of a study of shared clonotypes between healthy human individuals. The V end was cut by 4 bases, the J end by 4 bases, with 16 bases between. Germline CDR1 and CDR2: GTSNPN and SVGIG (reference sequence). This CDR3 spans 14 amino acids. TCRdb keeps only in-frame clones here, not all; method: immunoSEQ multiplex PCR. Of hundreds of thousands of clones listed, about 96% are singletons. Naive CD8 isolation took CD45RO-negative cells positively selected for CCR7 and excluded terminally differentiated effector memory CD45RA+ cells.

Sequences were obtained from naive CD8+ T cells sorted from blood. The clonotype comes from a young woman in good health. The rearrangement links TRBV30 to TRBJ1-1; possibly TRBD1 for D (6 bases). The CDR3, as DNA: TGTGCCTGGACGGCAGGGGTCGGAGGCACTGAAGCTTTCTTT. Amino acid sequence: CAWTAGVGGTEAFF.